The entry below gives a single T cell receptor (beta chain) sequence along with its context. Its recognized antigen is unknown. No per-base quality is available; no much larger clone lies one base away. Genomic DNA was extracted from sorted cells for sequencing of the TCRbeta CDR3 region. The immunoSEQ Assay was used for sequencing of TCRbeta CDR3 regions. Imported from immuneACCESS, the table was reduced by TCRdb to in-frame sequences with V and J called. These copies leave out some clones; in studies compared against another copy, an unresolved V gene accounts for under half, and the cause of the remainder is not known. This sample lists tens of thousands of clones; around 87% were detected once. The ten largest clones take up under 3.5% of the sample. The trial excluded patients who had a history of autoimmune disease or who were on systemic immunosuppression. Peripheral blood for TCR sequencing was collected from all dose cohorts at baseline, on cycle 4 day 1, and on cycle 7 day 1. Samples came from an open-label, multicenter, first-in-human phase I dose-escalation trial of ivuxolimab. Adults with locally advanced or metastatic melanoma, renal cell carcinoma, hepatocellular carcinoma or head and neck squamous cell carcinoma were enrolled in the trial. Before TCR sequencing, CD4+ and CD8+ T cells were separately sorted from peripheral blood.

The CDR3 runs 13 residues from the cysteine to the phenylalanine. Only the CDR3 DNA is retained, 39 bases long and in frame from the first base. The CDR1 and CDR2 encoded by the germline V gene are SGHTA and FQGNSA. The trim is 3 bases for V and 3 bases for J, with a gap of 9 bases between the germline ends. This entry belongs to a study of OX40 agonist ivuxolimab in advanced cancers. In terms of the full investigation: Ivuxolimab was a fully human IgG2 agonistic monoclonal antibody targeting the costimulatory receptor OX40 (CD134). Intravenous ivuxolimab was administered to patients every 2 weeks at six dose levels: 0.01, 0.1, 0.3, 1.5, 3 and 10 mg/kg. Of the roughly 54 patients in dose escalation, about 20 had hepatocellular carcinoma, around 15 had melanoma, 9 had renal cell carcinoma and 9 had head and neck cancer. The dose-escalation cohort was around 84% male with a mean age of approximately 60 years, ranging from about 23 to 85. Patients were allowed to have had prior anti-PD-1, anti-PD-L1 or anti-CTLA-4 therapy, and 30% to 50% of the dose-escalation patients had previously received checkpoint inhibitors. Three dose-escalation patients achieved partial responses, one with hepatocellular carcinoma and two with cutaneous melanoma. The purpose of peripheral TCRbeta sequencing was to test whether ivuxolimab changed TCR sequence diversity and led to clonal T-cell expansion. The paper reports the monotherapy dose-escalation portion (N ≈ 52 patients) of the phase I ivuxolimab trial.

Beyond this particular receptor, the publication reports: At doses of 0.1 to 3.0 mg/kg, clonal expansion of both CD4+ and CD8+ T cells in blood was seen between baseline and week 6. In the 0.1-3.0 mg/kg groups, partial responders had among the lowest normalized peripheral clonal expansion, particularly in CD8+ T cells. Low levels of normalized T-cell clonal expansion were also shown by some nonresponding patients. The antigen specificity of the peripheral T cells that underwent clonal expansion was not determined. On average, CD8+ T cells showed more expanded clones than CD4+ T cells after ivuxolimab.

Material: CD4+ or CD8+ T cells sorted from blood, obtained in a trial of the OX40 agonist ivuxolimab. Here the chain combines TRBV7-2 and TRBJ2-7; no D gene can be assigned with confidence. The sequence came from an adult with an advanced solid tumor such as melanoma, head and neck, liver or kidney cancer. The DNA sequence is TGTGCCAGCAGCTTGGGCCAGGACTACGAGCAGTACTTC. This sequence encodes CASSLGQDYEQYF.